The 15 T cell receptor beta chains listed next were all sequenced from one sample in a study of HIV-infected patients and healthy controls. cDNA was made from roughly 470 ng RNA using alpha and beta constant primers. Alpha and beta chain libraries were made separately by chain-specific third strand synthesis with multiplexing indices. TCRdb processed the 5' RACE reads anew with MiXCR; each CDR3 protein has one entry. This table has some 10,000 distinct CDR3 sequences, roughly 7.7% appearing once. The repertoire came from unfractionated whole blood and reflected all unsorted peripheral T cells. The source material was blood, sampled before antiretroviral therapy. The receptors shown here come from an adult with HIV infection.

This clonotype was observed many times. The chain uses TRBV20-1 and TRBJ2-5; TRBD2 might be the D (5 bases). The CDR3 spans 15 residues. Trimming removed 1 base from V and 8 bases from J, with 20 bases in between. Germline V gives CDR1 DFQATT, CDR2 SNEGSKA (reference sequence). For the CDR3, the DNA is TGCAGTGCTAGAGGAGGGAAGGGCCGATCGCTTACCCAGTACTTC. Encoded protein: CSARGGKGRSLTQYF.

This clonotype was recorded many times. J is TRBJ2-2 and V is TRBV20-1; 11 bases are shared with TRBD1. Germline-derived CDR1 and CDR2 are DFQATT and SNEGSKA (reference sequence). The CDR3 sequence is 14 residues long. Trimming at V came to 5 bases and at J to 5 bases, leaving 4 bases not matched to a gene. The CDR3 sequence: CSALDRGRTGELFF. In nucleotides, the CDR3 is TGCAGTGCTCTGGACAGGGGGCGGACCGGGGAGCTGTTTTTT.

This clonotype was counted once. The chain joins TRBV25-1 to TRBJ2-1; TRBD1 matches 7 bases. V gave up 7 bases and J gave up 5 bases; unmatched junction bases: 5. This CDR3 has 13 residues. Germline CDR1 and CDR2: MGHDK and SYGVNS. CDR3 in DNA: TGTGCCAGCACAGACAGGGCCAACAATGAGCAGTTCTTC. This encodes CASTDRANNEQFF.

As concerns this clonotype: No conserved phenylalanine or tryptophan ends this CDR3, so it is likely a read error. This chain links TRBV5-1 with TRBJ2-7; D remains unclear. The CDR3 covers 14 residues. The germline V gene encodes CDR1 SGHRS and CDR2 YFSETQ. Trimming took off 8 bases at V and 4 bases at J, with 19 bases between the two ends. CDR3 protein: CASSPQQEKYEQYY. In DNA form, the CDR3 reads TGCGCCAGTTCCCCCCAGCAGGAAAAGTACGAGCAGTACTAC.

This clonotype was seen many times. This chain connects TRBV5-6 to TRBJ2-1; D might be TRBD2 (6 bases). The V gene lost 4 bases and the J gene lost 8 bases, with 19 bases spanning the gap. Germline CDR1 reads SGHDT; CDR2 reads YYEEEE. The CDR3 has 15 amino acids. The CDR3 coding sequence is TGTGCCAGCAGCCGGCCGGGACTCTCACGCTATGAGCAGTTCTTC. This encodes CASSRPGLSRYEQFF.

The chain uses TRBV29-1 and TRBJ2-5, with D perhaps TRBD1 or TRBD2 (5 bases each). Trimming pared 3 bases from V and 4 bases from J, leaving 15 bases between. Germline V gene sequence: CDR1 SQVTM, CDR2 ANQGSEA. CDR3 size: 14 residues. The CDR3 sequence is CSVEFGGVGETQYF. Written as DNA, the CDR3 is TGCAGCGTTGAGTTTGGGGGAGTCGGAGAGACCCAGTACTTC.

CDR3 sequence: CASSLVGGGNQPQHF. The CDR3 bases are TGTGCCAGCAGCTTAGTTGGTGGGGGGAATCAGCCCCAGCATTTT. The chain combines TRBV7-8 with TRBJ1-5; D is possibly TRBD1 (5 bases). The CDR3 sequence is 15 residues long. Germline CDR1 reads SGHVS; CDR2 reads FQNEAQ. The V end lost 1 base, the J end lost 4 bases, and 11 bases lay between the germline ends.

This clonotype was observed at least ten times. This rearrangement joins TRBV10-3 to TRBJ1-6; TRBD1 is a possible D gene (6 bases). The germline V gene has CDR1 ENHRY and CDR2 SYGVKD. This CDR3 is 13 amino acids long. The CDR3 nucleotides read TGTGCAGGGGGGGGCAGCAATAATTCACCCCTCCACTTT. Amino acids: CAGGGSNNSPLHF.

This clonotype is labeled medium-sized. The V call is TRBV12-3 or TRBV12-4, the J call TRBJ1-2; 9 nucleotides align to TRBD1. This CDR3 has 14 residues. The junction had 5 bases not matched to a gene; V was cut back by 3 bases and J by 6 bases. The CDR3 sequence is CASSFNGQGNGYTF. CDR3 nucleotides: TGTGCCAGCAGTTTCAACGGACAGGGGAATGGCTACACCTTC.

This clonotype came up a few times. The chain combines TRBV11-2 with TRBJ2-7; no reliable D call. V was trimmed by 5 bases and J by 7 bases, leaving 21 bases between them. Germline V gene lookup returns CDR1 SGHAT and CDR2 FQNNGV. The CDR3 runs 15 residues. CDR3 DNA sequence: TGTGCCAGCAGCATTAATAACCCCCGGCCTGGGGAGCAGTACTTC. Residues: CASSINNPRPGEQYF.

This clonotype was observed at least ten times. The chain employs TRBV12-3 or TRBV12-4 and TRBJ2-7; D remains ambiguous. This CDR3 has 12 amino acids. The V end was cut by 7 bases, the J end by 4 bases, with 11 bases between. The CDR3 protein is CASTSRIYEQYF. CDR3 DNA sequence: TGTGCCAGCACTTCCCGGATTTACGAGCAGTACTTC.

The rearrangement joins TRBV6-5 to TRBJ2-1; TRBD2 matches at 9 bases. J gave up 9 bases and V 2 bases, and 8 bases lay outside the gene matches. CDR1 and CDR2 (germline): MNHEY, SVGAGI. This CDR3 comprises 15 residues. The CDR3 here is CASSYVASGEIEQFF. Written as DNA, the CDR3 is TGTGCCAGCAGTTACGTAGCTAGCGGGGAAATTGAGCAGTTCTTC.

Ten or more counts support this clonotype. DNA for the CDR3: TGTGCCAGCAGCTCTGCAGGGATCGGCTACGAGCAGTACTTC. Its translation is CASSSAGIGYEQYF. V usage is TRBV7-2 and J usage is TRBJ2-7; D is possibly TRBD1 (5 bases). Germline lookup yields CDR1 SGHTA and CDR2 FQGNSA. Trimming stripped 4 bases from V and 3 bases from J, with 13 bases between. The CDR3 has 14 residues.

This clonotype has ten or more counts. The chain has TRBV7-3 and TRBJ2-5; D perhaps matches TRBD2 (7 bases). With 1 base removed from V and 2 bases from J, the gap between germline ends came to 14 bases. There are 16 residues in the CDR3. Germline V gene data show CDR1 as SGHTA and CDR2 as FQGTGA. The chain's CDR3 is CASSLIAGAEQETQYF. The CDR3 nucleotides are TGTGCCAGCAGCTTAATCGCGGGGGCGGAACAAGAGACCCAGTACTTC.

This clonotype appeared a few times. The chain combines TRBV7-2 with TRBJ1-1, with D hard to call. V gave up 0 bases and J gave up 2 bases, with 7 bases separating them. Germline V gives CDR1 SGHTA, CDR2 FQGNSA. The CDR3 consists of 14 residues. The CDR3 coding sequence is TGTGCCAGCAGCTTAGCCAGTCATAACACTGAAGCTTTCTTT. It yields the protein CASSLASHNTEAFF.